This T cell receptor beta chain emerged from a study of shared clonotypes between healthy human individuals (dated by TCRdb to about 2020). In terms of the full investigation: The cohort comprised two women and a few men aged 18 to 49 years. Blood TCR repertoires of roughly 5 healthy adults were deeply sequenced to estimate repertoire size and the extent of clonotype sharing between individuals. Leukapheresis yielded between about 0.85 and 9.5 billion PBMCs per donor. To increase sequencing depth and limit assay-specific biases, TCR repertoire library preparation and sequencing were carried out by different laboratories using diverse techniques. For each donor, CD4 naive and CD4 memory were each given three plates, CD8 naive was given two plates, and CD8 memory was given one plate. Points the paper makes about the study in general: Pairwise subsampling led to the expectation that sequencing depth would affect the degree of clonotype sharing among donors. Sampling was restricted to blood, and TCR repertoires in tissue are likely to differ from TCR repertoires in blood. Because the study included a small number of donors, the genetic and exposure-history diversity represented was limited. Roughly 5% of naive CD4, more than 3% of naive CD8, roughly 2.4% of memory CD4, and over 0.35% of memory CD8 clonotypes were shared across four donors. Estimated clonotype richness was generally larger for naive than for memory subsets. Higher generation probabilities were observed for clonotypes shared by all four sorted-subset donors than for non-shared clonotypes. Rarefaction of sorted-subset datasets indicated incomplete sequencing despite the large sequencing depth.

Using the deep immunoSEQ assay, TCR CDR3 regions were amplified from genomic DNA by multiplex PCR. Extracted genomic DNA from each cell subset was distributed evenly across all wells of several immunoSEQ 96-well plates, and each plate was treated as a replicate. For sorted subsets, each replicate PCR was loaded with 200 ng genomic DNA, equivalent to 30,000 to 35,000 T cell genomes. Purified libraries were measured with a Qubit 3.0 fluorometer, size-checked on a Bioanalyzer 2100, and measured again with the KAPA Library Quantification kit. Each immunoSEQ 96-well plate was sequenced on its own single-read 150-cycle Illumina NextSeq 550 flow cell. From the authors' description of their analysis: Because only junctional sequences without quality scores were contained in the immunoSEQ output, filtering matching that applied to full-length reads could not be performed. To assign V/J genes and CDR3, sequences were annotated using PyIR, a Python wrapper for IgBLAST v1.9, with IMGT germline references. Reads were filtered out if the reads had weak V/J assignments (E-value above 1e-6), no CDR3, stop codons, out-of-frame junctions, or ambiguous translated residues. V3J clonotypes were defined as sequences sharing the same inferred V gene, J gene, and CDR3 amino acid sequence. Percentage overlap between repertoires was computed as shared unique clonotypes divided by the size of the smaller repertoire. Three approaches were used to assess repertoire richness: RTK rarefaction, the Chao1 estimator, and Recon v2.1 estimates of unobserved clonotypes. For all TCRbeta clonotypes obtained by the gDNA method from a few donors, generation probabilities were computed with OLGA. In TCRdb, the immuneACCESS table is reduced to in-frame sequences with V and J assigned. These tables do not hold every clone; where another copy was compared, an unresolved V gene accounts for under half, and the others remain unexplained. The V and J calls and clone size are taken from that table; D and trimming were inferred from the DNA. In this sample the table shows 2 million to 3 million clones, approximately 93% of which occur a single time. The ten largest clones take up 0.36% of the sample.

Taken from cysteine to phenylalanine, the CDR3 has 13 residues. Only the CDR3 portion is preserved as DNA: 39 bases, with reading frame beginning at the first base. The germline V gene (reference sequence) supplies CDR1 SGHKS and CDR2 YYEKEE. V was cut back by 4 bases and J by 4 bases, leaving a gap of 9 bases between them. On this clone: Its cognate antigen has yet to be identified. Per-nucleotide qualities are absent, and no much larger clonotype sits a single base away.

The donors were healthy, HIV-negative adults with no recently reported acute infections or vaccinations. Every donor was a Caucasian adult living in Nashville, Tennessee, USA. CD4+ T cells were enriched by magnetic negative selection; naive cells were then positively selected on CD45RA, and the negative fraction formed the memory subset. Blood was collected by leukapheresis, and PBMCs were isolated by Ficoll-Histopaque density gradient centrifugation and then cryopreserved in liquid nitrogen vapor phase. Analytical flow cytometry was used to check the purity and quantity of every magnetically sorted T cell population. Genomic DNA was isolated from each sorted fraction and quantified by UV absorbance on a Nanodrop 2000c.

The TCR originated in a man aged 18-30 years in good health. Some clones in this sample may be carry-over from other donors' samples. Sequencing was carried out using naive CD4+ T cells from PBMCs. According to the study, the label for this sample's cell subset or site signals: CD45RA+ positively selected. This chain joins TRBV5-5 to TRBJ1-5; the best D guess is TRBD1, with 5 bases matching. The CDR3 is CASSRDPNQPQHF. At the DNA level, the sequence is TGTGCCAGCAGCCGGGACCCAAATCAGCCCCAGCATTTT.